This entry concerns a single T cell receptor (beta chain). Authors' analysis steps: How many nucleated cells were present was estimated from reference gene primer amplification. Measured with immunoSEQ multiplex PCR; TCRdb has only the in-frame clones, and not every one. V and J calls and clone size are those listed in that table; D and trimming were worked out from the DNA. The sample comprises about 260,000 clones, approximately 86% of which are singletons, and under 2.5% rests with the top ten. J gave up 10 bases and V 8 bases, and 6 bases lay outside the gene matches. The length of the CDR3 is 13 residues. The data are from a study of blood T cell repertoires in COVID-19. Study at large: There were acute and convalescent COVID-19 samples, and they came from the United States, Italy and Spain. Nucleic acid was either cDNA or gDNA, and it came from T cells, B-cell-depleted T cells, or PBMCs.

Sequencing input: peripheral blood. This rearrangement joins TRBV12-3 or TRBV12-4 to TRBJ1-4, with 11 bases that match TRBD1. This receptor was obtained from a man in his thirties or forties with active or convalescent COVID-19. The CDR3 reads CASYWTGGGKLFF. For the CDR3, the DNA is TGTGCCAGCTACTGGACAGGGGGCGGAAAACTGTTTTTT.